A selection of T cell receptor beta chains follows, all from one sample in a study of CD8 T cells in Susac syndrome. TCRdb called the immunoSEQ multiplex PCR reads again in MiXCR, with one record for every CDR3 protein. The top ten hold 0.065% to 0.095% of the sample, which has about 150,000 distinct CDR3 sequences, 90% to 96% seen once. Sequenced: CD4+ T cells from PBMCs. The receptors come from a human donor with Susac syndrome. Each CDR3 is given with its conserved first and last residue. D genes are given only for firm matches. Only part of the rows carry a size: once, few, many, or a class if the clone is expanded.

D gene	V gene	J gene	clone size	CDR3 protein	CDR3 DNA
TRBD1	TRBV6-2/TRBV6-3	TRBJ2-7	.	CASSKQGAVSEQYF	TGTGCCAGCAGCAAACAGGGGGCGGTCAGCGAGCAGTACTTC
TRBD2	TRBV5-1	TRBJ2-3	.	CASKSLGGTDTQYF	TGCGCCAGCAAATCGTTGGGAGGGACAGATACGCAGTATTTT
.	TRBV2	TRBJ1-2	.	CASSWTIYGYTF	TGTGCCAGCAGTTGGACAATCTATGGCTACACCTTC
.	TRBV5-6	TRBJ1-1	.	CASSSLRAEAFF	TGTGCCAGCAGCAGCCTACGGGCTGAAGCTTTCTTT
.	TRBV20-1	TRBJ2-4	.	CSASMGQINIQYF	TGCAGTGCTAGTATGGGACAAATAAACATTCAGTACTTC
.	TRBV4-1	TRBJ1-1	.	CASSPGVRDTEAFF	TGCGCCAGCAGCCCAGGGGTAAGGGACACTGAAGCTTTCTTT
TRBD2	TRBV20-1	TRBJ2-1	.	CSAITGTSGRIYEQFF	TGCAGTGCTATAACCGGGACTAGCGGGAGGATCTATGAGCAGTTCTTC
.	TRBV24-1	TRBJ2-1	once	CATSEPARYNEQFF	TGTGCCACCAGTGAGCCAGCGCGCTACAATGAGCAGTTCTTC
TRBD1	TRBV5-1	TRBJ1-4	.	CASSFGTGSAEKLFF	TGCGCCAGCAGCTTCGGGACAGGGAGCGCTGAAAAACTGTTTTTT
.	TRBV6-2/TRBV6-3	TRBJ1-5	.	CATSRSGRNQPQHF	TGTGCCACCTCGAGGTCCGGTCGCAATCAGCCCCAGCATTTT
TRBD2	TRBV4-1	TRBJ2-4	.	CASSQGIGTSGTFKNIQYF	TGCGCCAGCAGCCAAGGGATCGGGACTAGCGGAACCTTCAAAAACATTCAGTACTTC
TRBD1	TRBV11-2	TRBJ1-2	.	CASSAPQSTGNYGYTF	TGTGCCAGCAGCGCTCCCCAGTCGACAGGGAATTATGGCTACACCTTC
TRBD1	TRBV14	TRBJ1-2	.	CASSPDPGQKSYGYTF	TGTGCCAGCAGCCCCGACCCGGGACAGAAGAGCTATGGCTACACCTTC
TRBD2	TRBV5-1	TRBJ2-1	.	CASSPPTSGRYEQFF	TGCGCCAGCAGCCCACCGACTAGCGGGAGATATGAGCAGTTCTTC
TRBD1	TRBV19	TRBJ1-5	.	CASRLGQVLGQPQHF	TGTGCCAGTAGACTAGGACAGGTTTTGGGTCAGCCCCAGCATTTT
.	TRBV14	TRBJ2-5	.	CASSQAGTMETQYF	TGTGCCAGCAGCCAAGCCGGAACAATGGAGACCCAGTACTTC
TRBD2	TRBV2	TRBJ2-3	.	CASSGGAADTQYF	TGTGCCAGCAGCGGGGGGGCGGCAGATACGCAGTATTTT
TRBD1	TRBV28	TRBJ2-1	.	CASSSGQGHNEQFF	TGTGCCAGCAGTTCGGGACAGGGGCACAATGAGCAGTTCTTC
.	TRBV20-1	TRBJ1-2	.	CSARLGRERFNYGYTF	TGCAGTGCTAGATTGGGCAGGGAGCGCTTTAACTATGGCTACACCTTC
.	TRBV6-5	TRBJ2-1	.	CASSYLTSYNEQFF	TGTGCCAGCAGTTACCTTACTAGCTACAATGAGCAGTTCTTC
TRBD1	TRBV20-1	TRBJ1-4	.	CSAHDRGRGEKLFF	TGCAGTGCACATGACAGGGGGCGTGGGGAAAAACTGTTTTTT
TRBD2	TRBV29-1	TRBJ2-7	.	CSVAGGGSGAYEQYF	TGCAGCGTTGCTGGGGGGGGTAGTGGGGCCTACGAGCAGTACTTC
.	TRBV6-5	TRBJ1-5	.	CASRNTNEGFQPQHF	TGTGCCAGCCGTAACACCAACGAAGGGTTTCAGCCCCAGCATTTT
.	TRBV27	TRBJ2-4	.	CASSPQGGGTKNIQYF	TGTGCCAGCAGTCCGCAGGGAGGAGGCACCAAAAACATTCAGTACTTC
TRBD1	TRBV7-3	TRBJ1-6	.	CASSLTGADNSPLHF	TGTGCCAGCAGCTTGACAGGGGCGGATAATTCACCCCTCCACTTT
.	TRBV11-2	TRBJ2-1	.	CASSLDRLKDQFF	TGTGCCAGCAGCTTAGATCGGTTGAAGGATCAGTTCTTC
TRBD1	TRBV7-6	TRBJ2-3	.	CASSLSIQGGTSTDTQYF	TGTGCCAGCAGCTTATCTATACAGGGGGGAACTAGCACAGATACGCAGTATTTT
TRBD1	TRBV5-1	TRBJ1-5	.	CASSLDGQADQPQHF	TGCGCCAGCAGCTTGGACGGACAGGCAGATCAGCCCCAGCATTTT
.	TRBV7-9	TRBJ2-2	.	CASSLAGTNTGELFF	TGTGCCAGCAGCTTAGCGGGGACGAACACCGGGGAGCTGTTTTTT
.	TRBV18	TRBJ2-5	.	CASSSGLGETQYF	TGTGCCAGCTCATCGGGACTGGGAGAGACCCAGTACTTC